A single T cell receptor (beta chain) is shown here with its context. The data originate from a study of blood T cell repertoires in COVID-19. For the study at large: Sources were T cells, B-cell-depleted T cells, or PBMCs; the material itself was cDNA or gDNA.

Trimming stripped 0 bases from V and 4 bases from J, with 16 bases between. CDR1 SGHDT and CDR2 YYEEEE come from the germline V gene. This CDR3 contains 16 residues. Authors' processing steps: The assay estimated nucleated cells by amplifying reference gene primers. Sequencing used immunoSEQ multiplex PCR; TCRdb keeps in-frame clones, though not all of them. Clone size and V and J calls were adopted from that table, with D and trimming inferred from the DNA. The sample has around 56,000 clones; about 76% are singletons. This clonotype was obtained from a woman aged 80 or older with active or convalescent COVID-19. The V gene is TRBV5-6, the J gene TRBJ2-5; D is unresolved. Sequenced input: peripheral blood. This CDR3 is CASSLVRRSSRETQYF. The CDR3, as DNA: TGTGCCAGCAGCTTGGTCCGGCGAAGTAGCCGAGAGACCCAGTACTTC.